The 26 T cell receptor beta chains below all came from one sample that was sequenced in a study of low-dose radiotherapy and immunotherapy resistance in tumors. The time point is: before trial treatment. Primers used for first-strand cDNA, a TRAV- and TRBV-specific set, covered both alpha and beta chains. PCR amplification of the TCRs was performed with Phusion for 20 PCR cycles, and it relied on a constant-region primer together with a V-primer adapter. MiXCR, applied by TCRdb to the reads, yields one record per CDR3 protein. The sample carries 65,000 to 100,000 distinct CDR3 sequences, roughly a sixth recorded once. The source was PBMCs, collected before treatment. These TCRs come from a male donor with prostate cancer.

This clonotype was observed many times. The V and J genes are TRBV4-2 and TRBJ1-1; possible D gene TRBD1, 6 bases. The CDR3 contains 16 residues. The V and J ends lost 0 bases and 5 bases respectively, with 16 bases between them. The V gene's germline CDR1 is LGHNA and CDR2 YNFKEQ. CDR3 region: CASSQEGGLIGTEAFF. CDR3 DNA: TGTGCCAGCAGCCAAGAGGGGGGCTTGATCGGGACTGAAGCTTTCTTT.

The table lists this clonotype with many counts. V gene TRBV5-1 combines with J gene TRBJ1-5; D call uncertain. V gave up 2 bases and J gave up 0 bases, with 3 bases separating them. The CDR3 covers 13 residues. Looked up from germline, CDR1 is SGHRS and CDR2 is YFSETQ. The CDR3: CASSFASNQPQHF. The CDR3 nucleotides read TGCGCCAGCAGCTTTGCTAGCAATCAGCCCCAGCATTTT.

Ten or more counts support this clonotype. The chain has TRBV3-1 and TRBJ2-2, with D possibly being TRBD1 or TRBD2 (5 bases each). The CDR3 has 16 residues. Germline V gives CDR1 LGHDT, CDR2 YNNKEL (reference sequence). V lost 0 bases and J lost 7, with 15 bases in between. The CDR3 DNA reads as TGTGCCAGCAGCCAAGAGAGGGGACGGAGATACGGGGAGCTGTTTTTT. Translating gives CASSQERGRRYGELFF.

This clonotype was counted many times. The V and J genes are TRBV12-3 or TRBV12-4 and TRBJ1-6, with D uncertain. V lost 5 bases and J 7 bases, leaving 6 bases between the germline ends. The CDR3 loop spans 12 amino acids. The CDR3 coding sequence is TGTGCCAGCAGTCTACAGAATTCACCCCTCCACTTT. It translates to CASSLQNSPLHF.

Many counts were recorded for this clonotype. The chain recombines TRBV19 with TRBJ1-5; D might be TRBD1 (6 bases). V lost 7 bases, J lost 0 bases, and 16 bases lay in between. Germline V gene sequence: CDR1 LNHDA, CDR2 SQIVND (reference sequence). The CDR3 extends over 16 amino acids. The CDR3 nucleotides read TGTGCCAGTATCTTTTCAGGGGACTATAGCAATCAGCCCCAGCATTTT. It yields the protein CASIFSGDYSNQPQHF.

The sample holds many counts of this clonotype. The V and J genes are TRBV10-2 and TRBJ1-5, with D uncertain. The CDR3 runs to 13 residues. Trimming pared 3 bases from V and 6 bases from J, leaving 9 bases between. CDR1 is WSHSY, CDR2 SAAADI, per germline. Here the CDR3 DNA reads TGCGCCAGCAGTGATGGTAGTGGTCAGCCCCAGCATTTT. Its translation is CASSDGSGQPQHF.

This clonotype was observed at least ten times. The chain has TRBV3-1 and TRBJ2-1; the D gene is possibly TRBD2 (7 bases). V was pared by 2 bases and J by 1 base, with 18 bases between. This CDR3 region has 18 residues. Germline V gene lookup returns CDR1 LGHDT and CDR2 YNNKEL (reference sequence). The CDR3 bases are TGTGCCAGCAGCCAAAGATGGGGCGGGGGCGGGTCCTACAATGAGCAGTTCTTC. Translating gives CASSQRWGGGGSYNEQFF.

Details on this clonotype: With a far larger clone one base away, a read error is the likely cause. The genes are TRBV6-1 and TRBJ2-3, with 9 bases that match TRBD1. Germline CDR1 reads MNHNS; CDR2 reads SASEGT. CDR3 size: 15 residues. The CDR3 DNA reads TGTGCCAGCAGTTACCAGGACAGGGGCACATATACGCAGTATTTT. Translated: CASSYQDRGTYTQYF.

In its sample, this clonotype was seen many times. CDR3 sequence reads: CASSLGSGNTIYF. Written as DNA, the CDR3 is TGTGCCAGCAGCTTGGGATCTGGAAACACCATATATTTT. The V call is TRBV7-9, the J call TRBJ1-3, with D uncertain. From germline, CDR1 is SEHNR and CDR2 FQNEAQ (reference sequence). This CDR3 spans 13 amino acids. Trimming cost V 3 bases and J 1 base, with 4 bases left between them.

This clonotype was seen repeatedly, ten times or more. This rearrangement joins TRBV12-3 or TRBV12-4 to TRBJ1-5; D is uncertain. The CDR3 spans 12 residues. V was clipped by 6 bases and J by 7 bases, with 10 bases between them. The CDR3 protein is CASRGSGQPQHF. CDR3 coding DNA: TGTGCCAGCAGGGGTTCGGGCCAGCCCCAGCATTTT.

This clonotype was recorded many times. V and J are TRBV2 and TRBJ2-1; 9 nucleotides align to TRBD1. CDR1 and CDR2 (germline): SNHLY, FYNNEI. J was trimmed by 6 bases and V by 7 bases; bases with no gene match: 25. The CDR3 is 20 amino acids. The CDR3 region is CASTSTGTGFGQTRFNEQFF. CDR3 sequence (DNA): TGTGCCAGCACCTCTACCGGGACAGGGTTCGGACAAACTCGGTTCAATGAGCAGTTCTTC.

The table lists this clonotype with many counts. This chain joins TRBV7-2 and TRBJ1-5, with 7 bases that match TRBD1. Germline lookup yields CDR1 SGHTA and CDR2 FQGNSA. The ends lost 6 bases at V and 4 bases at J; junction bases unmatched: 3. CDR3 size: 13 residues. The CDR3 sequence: CASRQGLNQPQHF. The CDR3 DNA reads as TGTGCCAGCAGACAGGGGCTGAATCAGCCCCAGCATTTT.

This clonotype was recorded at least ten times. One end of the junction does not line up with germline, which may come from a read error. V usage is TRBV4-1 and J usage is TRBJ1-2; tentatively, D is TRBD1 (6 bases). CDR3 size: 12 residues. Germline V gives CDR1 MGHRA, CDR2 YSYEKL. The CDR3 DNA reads TGCGCCAGCAGCCACCCGAGGGGGGACGCCGCCTTC. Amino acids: CASSHPRGDAAF.

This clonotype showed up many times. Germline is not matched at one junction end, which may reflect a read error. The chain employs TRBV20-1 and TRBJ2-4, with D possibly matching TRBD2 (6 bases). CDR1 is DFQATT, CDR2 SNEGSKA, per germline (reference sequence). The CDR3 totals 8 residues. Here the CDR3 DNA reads TGCAGTGCTGGGGGGTCACTCTTC. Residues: CSAGGSLF.

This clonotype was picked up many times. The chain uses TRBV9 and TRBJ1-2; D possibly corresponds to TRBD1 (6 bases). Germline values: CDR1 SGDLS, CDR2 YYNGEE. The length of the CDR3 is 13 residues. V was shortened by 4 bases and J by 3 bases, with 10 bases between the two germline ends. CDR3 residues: CASSLQGYYGYTF. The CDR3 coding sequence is TGTGCCAGCAGCTTACAGGGCTACTATGGCTACACCTTC.

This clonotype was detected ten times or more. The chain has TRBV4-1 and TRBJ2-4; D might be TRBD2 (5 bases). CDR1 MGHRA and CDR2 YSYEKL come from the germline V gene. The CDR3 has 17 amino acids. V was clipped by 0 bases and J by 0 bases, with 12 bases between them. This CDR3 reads CASSQDFGGLAKNIQYF. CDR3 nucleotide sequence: TGCGCCAGCAGCCAAGATTTTGGCGGACTAGCCAAAAACATTCAGTACTTC.

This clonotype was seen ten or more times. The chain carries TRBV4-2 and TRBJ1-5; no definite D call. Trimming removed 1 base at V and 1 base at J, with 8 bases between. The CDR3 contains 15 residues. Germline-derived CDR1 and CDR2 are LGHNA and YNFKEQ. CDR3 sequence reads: CASSQGQLSNQPQHF. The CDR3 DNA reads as TGTGCCAGCAGCCAAGGTCAGTTGAGCAATCAGCCCCAGCATTTT.

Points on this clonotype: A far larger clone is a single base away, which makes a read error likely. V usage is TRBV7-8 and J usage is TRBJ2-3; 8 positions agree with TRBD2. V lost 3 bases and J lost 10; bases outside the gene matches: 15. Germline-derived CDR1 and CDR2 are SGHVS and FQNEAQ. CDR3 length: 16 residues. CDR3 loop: CASSLWASGPLSSQYF. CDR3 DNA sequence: TGTGCCAGCAGCTTGTGGGCTAGCGGGCCCCTGTCGTCGCAGTATTTT.

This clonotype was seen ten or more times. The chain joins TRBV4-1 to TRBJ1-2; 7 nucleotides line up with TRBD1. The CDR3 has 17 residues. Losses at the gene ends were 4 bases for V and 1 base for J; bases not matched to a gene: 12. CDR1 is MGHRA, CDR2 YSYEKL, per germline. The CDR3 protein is CASSPEGASSLNYGYTF. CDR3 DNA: TGCGCCAGCAGCCCAGAGGGGGCCTCCTCCCTTAACTATGGCTACACCTTC.

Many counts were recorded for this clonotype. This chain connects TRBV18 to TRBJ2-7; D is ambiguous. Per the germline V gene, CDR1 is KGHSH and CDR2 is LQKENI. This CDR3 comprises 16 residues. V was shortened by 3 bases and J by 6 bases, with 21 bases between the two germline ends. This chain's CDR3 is CASSPVRVPPTREQYF. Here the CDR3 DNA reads TGTGCCAGCTCACCCGTTCGGGTCCCCCCTACTCGCGAGCAGTACTTC.

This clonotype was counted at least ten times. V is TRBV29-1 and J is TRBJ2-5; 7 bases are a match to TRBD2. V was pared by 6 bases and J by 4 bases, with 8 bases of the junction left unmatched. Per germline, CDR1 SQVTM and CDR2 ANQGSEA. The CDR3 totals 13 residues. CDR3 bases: TGCAGCGTCCGCCCATCGGGAGGAGAGACCCAGTACTTC. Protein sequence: CSVRPSGGETQYF.

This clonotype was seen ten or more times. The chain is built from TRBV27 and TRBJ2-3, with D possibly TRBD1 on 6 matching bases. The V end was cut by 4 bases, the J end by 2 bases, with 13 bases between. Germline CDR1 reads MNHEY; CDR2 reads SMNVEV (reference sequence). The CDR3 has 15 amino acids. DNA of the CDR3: TGTGCCAGCAGTTCCCCCGGGACAAACACAGATACGCAGTATTTT. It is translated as CASSSPGTNTDTQYF.

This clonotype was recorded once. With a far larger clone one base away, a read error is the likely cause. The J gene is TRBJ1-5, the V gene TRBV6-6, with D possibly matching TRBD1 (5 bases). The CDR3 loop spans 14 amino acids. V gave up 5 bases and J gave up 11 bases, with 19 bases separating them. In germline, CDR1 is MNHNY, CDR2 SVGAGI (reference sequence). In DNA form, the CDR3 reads TGTGCCAGCAGTGAATTCGCAGGGTGGGCGACCCAGCATTTT. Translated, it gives CASSEFAGWATQHF.

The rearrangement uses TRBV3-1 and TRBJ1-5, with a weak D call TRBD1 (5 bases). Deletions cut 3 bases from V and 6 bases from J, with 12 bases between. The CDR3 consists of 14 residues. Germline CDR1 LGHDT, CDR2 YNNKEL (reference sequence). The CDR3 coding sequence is TGTGCCAGCAGCCACAGACCAGGGAGTCAGCCCCAGCATTTT. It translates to CASSHRPGSQPQHF. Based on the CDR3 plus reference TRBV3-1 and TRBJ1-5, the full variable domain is DTAVSQTPKYLVTQMGNDKSIKCEQNLGHDTMYWYKQDSKKFLKIMFSYNNKELIINETVPNRFSPKSPDKAHLNLHINSLELGDSAVYFCASSHRPGSQPQHFGDGTRLSIL.

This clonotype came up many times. The CDR3 reads CASSRGDPRYYEQYF. The CDR3 nucleotides are TGTGCCAGCAGCCGTGGGGACCCCCGGTACTACGAGCAGTACTTC. The chain employs TRBV14 and TRBJ2-7, with D possibly being TRBD1 or TRBD2 (5 bases each). CDR1 and CDR2 (germline): SGHDN, FVKESK. Trimming pared 4 bases from V and 3 bases from J, leaving 16 bases between. There are 15 residues in the CDR3.

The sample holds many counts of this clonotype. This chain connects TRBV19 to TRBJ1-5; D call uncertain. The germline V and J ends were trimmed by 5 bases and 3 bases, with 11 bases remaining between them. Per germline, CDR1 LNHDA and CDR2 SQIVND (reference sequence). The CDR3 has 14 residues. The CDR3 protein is CASSLSADNQPQHF. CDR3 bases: TGTGCCAGTAGTTTGTCGGCGGACAATCAGCCCCAGCATTTT.